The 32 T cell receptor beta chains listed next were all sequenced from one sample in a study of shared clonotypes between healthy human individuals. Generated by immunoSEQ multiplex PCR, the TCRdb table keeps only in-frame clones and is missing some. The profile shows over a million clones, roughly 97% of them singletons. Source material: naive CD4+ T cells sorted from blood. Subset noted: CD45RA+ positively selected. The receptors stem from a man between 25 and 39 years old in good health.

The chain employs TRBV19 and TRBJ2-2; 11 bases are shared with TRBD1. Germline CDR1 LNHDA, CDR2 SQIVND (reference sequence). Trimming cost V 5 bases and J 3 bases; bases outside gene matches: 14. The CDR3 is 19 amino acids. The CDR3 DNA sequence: TGTGCCAGTAGTTCCGGACTTAGGACAGGGGGCTTGGACACCGGGGAGCTGTTTTTT. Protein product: CASSSGLRTGGLDTGELFF.

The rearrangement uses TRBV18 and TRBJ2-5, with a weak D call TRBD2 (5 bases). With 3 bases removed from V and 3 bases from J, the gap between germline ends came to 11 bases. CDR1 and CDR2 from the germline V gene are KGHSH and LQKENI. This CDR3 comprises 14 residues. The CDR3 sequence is CASSPLAAEETQYF. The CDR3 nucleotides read TGTGCCAGCTCACCGTTGGCAGCGGAAGAGACCCAGTACTTC.

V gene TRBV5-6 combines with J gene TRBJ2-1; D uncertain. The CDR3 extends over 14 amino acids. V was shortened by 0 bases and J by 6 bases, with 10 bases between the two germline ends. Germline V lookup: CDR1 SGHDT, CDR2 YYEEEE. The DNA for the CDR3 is TGTGCCAGCAGCTTGGCGTTAGTAGGCAATGAGCAGTTCTTC. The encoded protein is CASSLALVGNEQFF. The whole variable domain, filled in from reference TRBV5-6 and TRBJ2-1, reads DAGVTQSPTHLIKTRGQQVTLRCSPKSGHDTVSWYQQALGQGPQFIFQYYEEEERQRGNFPDRFSGHQFPNYSSELNVNALLLGDSALYLCASSLALVGNEQFFGPGTRLTVL.

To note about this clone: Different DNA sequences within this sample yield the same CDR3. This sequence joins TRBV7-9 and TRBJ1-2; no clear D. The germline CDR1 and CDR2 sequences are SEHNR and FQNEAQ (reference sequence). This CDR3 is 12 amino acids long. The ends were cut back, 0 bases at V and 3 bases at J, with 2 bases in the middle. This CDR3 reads CASSLADYGYTF. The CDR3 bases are TGTGCCAGCAGCTTAGCGGACTATGGCTACACCTTC.

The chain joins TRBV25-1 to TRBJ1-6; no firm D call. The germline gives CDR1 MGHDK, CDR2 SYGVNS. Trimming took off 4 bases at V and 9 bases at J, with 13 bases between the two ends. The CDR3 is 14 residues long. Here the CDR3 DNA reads TGTGCCAGCAGTGCCCCCGGGTTAGGTTCACCCCTCCACTTT. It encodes CASSAPGLGSPLHF.

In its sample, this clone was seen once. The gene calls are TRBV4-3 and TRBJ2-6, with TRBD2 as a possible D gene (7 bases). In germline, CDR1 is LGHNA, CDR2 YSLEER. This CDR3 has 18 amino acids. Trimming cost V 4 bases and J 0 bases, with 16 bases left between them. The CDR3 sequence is CASSLKGGGISGANVLTF. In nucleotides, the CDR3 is TGCGCCAGCAGCCTAAAGGGAGGGGGTATCTCTGGGGCCAACGTCCTGACTTTC.

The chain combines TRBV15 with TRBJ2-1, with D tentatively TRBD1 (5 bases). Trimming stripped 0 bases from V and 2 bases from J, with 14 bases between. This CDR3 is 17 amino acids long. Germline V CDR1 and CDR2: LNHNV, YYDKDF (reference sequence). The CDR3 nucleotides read TGTGCCACCAGCAGAGATGGAATGATGACAGCCTACAATGAGCAGTTCTTC. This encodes CATSRDGMMTAYNEQFF. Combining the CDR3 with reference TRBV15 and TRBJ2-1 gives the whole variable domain DAMVIQNPRYQVTQFGKPVTLSCSQTLNHNVMYWYQQKSSQAPKLLFHYYDKDFNNEADTPDNFQSRRPNTSFCFLDIRSPGLGDTAMYLCATSRDGMMTAYNEQFFGPGTRLTVL.

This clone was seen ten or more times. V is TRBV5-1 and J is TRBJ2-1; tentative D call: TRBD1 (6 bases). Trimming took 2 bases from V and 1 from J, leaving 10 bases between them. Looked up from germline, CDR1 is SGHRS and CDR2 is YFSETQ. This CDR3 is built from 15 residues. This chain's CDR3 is CASSFQGSSYNEQFF. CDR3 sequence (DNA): TGCGCCAGCAGCTTTCAGGGGTCTTCCTACAATGAGCAGTTCTTC. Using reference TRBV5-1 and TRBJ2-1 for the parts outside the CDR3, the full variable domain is KAGVTQTPRYLIKTRGQQVTLSCSPISGHRSVSWYQQTPGQGLQFLFEYFSETQRNKGNFPGRFSGRQFSNSRSEMNVSTLELGDSALYLCASSFQGSSYNEQFFGPGTRLTVL.

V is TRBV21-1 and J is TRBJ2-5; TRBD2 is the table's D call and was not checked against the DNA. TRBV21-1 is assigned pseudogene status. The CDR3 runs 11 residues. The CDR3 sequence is CASSIGGFQYF. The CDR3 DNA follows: TGTGCCAGCAGCATCGGGGGTTTTCAGTACTTC.

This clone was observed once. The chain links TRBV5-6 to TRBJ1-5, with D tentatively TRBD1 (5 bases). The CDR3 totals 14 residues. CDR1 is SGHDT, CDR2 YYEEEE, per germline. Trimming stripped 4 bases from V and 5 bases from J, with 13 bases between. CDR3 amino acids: CASSRRDGYQPQHF. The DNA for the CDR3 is TGTGCCAGCAGCCGCCGGGACGGGTATCAGCCCCAGCATTTT.

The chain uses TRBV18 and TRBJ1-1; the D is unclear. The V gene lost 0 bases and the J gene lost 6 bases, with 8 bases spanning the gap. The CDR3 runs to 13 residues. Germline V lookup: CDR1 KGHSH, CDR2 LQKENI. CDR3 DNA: TGTGCCAGCTCACCACCGTCGACCCCTGAAGCTTTCTTT. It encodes CASSPPSTPEAFF.

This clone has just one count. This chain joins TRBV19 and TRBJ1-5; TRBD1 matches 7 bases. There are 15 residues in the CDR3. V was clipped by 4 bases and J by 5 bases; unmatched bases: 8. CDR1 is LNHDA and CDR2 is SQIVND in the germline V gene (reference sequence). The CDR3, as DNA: TGTGCCAGTAGTACCTTTGGGACAGAGGATCAGCCCCAGCATTTT. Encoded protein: CASSTFGTEDQPQHF.

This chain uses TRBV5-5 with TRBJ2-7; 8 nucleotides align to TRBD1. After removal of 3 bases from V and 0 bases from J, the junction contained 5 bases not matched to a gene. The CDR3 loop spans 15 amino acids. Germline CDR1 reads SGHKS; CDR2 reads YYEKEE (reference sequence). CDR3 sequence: CASSSAGTGSYEQYF. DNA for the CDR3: TGTGCCAGCAGCTCTGCCGGGACAGGCTCCTACGAGCAGTACTTC.

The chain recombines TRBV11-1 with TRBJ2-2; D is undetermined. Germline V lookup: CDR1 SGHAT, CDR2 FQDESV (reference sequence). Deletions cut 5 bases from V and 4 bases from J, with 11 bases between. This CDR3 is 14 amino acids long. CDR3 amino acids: CASSPYPGTGELFF. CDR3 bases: TGTGCCAGCAGCCCATATCCTGGCACCGGGGAGCTGTTTTTT.

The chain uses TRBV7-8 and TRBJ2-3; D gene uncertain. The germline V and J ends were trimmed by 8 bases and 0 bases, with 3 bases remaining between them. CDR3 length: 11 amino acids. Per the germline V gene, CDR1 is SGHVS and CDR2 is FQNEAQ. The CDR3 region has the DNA TGTGCCAGCGGCAGCACAGATACGCAGTATTTT. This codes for CASGSTDTQYF.

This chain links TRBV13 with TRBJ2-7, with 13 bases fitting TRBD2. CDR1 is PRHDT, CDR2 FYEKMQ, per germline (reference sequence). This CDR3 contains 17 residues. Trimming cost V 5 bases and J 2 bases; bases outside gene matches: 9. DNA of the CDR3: TGTGCCAGCAGCCCCGGACTAGCGGGAGAAGTCCCCTACGAGCAGTACTTC. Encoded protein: CASSPGLAGEVPYEQYF.

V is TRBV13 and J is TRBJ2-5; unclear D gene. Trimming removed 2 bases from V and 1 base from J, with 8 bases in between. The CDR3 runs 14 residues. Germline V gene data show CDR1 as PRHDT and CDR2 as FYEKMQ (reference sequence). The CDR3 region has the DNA TGTGCCAGCAGCTTACTAGGTTCCCAAGAGACCCAGTACTTC. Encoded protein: CASSLLGSQETQYF.

CDR3 coding DNA: TGTGCCAGCAGTTTAGCACGGGAGCAGTACTTC. Its protein product is CASSLAREQYF. This chain joins TRBV28 and TRBJ2-7, with D uncertain. CDR1 and CDR2 (germline): MDHEN, SYDVKM. CDR3 length equals 11 residues. V lost 2 bases to trimming and J lost 7 bases, with 6 bases between them.

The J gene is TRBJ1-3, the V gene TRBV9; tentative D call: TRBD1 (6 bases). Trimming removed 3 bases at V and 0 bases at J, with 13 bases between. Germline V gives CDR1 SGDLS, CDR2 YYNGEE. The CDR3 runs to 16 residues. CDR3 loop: CASSARQASSGNTIYF. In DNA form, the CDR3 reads TGTGCCAGCAGCGCAAGACAGGCAAGCTCTGGAAACACCATATATTTT.

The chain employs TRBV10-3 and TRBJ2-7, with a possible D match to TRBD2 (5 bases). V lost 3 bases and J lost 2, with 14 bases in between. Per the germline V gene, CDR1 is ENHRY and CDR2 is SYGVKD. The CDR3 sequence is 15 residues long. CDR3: CAISEGLTGTYEQYF. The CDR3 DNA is TGTGCCATCAGTGAAGGTCTGACGGGGACCTACGAGCAGTACTTC.

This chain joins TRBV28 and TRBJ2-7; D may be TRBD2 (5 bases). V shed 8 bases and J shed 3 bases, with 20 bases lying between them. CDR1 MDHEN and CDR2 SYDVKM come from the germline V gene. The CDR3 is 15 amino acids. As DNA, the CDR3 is TGTGCCAGCCTCCGAGGCGACACAGCGGTCTACGAGCAGTACTTC. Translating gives CASLRGDTAVYEQYF.

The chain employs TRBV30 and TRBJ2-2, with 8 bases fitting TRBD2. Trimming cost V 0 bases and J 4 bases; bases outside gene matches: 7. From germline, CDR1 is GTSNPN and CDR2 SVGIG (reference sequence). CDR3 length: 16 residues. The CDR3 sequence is CAWSVRLAGRTGELFF. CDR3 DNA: TGTGCCTGGAGTGTACGGCTAGCGGGCCGCACCGGGGAGCTGTTTTTT.

The CDR3 nucleotides are TGTGCCACCAAACCTAGGAAGCGGGCCCCCGAGCAGTTCTTC. This sequence encodes CATKPRKRAPEQFF. This chain joins TRBV15 and TRBJ2-1; possible D gene TRBD2, 6 bases. Germline values: CDR1 LNHNV, CDR2 YYDKDF (reference sequence). V was cut by 7 bases and J by 10 bases, with 20 bases left in between. The CDR3 extends over 14 amino acids.

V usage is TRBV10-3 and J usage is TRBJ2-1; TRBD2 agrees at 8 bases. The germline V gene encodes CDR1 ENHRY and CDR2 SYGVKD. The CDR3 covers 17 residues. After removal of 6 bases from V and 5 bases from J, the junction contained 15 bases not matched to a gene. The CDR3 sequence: CAIRGHGSGVINNEQFF. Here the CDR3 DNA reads TGTGCCATCAGGGGTCATGGTAGCGGGGTCATAAACAATGAGCAGTTCTTC.

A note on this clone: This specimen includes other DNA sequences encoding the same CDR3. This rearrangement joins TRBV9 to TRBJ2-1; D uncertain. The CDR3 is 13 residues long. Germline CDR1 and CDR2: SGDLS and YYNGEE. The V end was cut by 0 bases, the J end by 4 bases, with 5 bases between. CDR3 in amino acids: CASSVGRYNEQFF. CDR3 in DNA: TGTGCCAGCAGCGTAGGTAGGTACAATGAGCAGTTCTTC.

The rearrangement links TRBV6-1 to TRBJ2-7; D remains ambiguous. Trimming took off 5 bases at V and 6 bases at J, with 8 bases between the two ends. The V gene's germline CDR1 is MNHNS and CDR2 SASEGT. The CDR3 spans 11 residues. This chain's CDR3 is CASSYEAEQYF. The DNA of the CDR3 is TGTGCCAGCAGTTACGAGGCCGAGCAGTACTTC.

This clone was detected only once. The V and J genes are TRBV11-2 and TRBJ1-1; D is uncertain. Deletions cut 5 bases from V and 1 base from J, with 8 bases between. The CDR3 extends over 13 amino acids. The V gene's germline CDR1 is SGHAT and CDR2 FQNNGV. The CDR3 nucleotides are TGTGCCAGCAGCCCCAACACGAACACTGAAGCTTTCTTT. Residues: CASSPNTNTEAFF.

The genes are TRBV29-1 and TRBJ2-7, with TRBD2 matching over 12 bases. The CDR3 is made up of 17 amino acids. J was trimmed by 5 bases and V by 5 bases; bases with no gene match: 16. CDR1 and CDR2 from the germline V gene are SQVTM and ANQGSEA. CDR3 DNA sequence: TGCAGCGTTACCGGGACTAGCGGGTGGGGGACTAAGAACGAGCAGTACTTC. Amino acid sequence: CSVTGTSGWGTKNEQYF.

CDR3 DNA: TGTGCCAGCAGCTTAGACAGACAGGAAGGCTACACCTTC. It yields the protein CASSLDRQEGYTF. J is TRBJ1-2 and V is TRBV7-8; the D gene is possibly TRBD1 (6 bases). Trimming took off 1 base at V and 8 bases at J, with 11 bases between the two ends. The CDR3 is made up of 13 amino acids. Germline CDR1 and CDR2: SGHVS and FQNEAQ. The variable domain in full, completed from reference TRBV7-8 and TRBJ1-2, reads GAGVSQSPRYKVAKRGQDVALRCDPISGHVSLFWYQQALGQGPEFLTYFQNEAQLDKSGLPSDRFFAERPEGSVSTLKIQRTQQEDSAVYLCASSLDRQEGYTFGSGTRLTVV.

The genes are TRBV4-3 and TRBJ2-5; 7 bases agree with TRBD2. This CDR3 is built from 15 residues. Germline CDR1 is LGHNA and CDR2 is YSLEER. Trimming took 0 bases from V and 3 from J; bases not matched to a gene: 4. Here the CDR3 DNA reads TGCGCCAGCAGCCAAGATTATGCGGGAGAAGAGACCCAGTACTTC. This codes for CASSQDYAGEETQYF.

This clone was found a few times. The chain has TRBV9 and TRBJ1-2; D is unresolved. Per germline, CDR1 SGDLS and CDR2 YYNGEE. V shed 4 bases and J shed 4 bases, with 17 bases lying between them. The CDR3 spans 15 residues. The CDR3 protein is CASSPPSSVGYGYTF. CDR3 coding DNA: TGTGCCAGCAGCCCCCCCTCATCAGTGGGCTATGGCTACACCTTC. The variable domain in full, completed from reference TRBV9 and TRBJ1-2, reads DSGVTQTPKHLITATGQRVTLRCSPRSGDLSVYWYQQSLDQGLQFLIQYYNGEERAKGNILERFSAQQFPDLHSELNLSSLELGDSALYFCASSPPSSVGYGYTFGSGTRLTVV.

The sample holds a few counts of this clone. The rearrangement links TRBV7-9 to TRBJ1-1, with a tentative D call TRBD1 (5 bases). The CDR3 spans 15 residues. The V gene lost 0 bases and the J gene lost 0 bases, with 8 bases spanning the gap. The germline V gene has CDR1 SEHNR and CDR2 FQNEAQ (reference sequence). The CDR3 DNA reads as TGTGCCAGCAGCTTAGCGGTGGGGGTGAACACTGAAGCTTTCTTT. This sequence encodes CASSLAVGVNTEAFF. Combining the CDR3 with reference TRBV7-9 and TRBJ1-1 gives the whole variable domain DTGVSQNPRHKITKRGQNVTFRCDPISEHNRLYWYRQTLGQGPEFLTYFQNEAQLEKSRLLSDRFSAERPKGSFSTLEIQRTEQGDSAMYLCASSLAVGVNTEAFFGQGTRLTVV.